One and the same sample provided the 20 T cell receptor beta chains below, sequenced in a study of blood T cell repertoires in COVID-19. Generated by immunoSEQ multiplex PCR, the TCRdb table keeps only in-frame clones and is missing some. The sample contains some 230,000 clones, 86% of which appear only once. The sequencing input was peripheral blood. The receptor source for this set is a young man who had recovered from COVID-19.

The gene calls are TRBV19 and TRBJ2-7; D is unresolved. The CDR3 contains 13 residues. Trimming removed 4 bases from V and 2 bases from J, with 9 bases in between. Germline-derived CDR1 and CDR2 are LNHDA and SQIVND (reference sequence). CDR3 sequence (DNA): TGTGCCAGTAGTAATGGGCAACCCTACGAGCAGTACTTC. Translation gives CASSNGQPYEQYF.

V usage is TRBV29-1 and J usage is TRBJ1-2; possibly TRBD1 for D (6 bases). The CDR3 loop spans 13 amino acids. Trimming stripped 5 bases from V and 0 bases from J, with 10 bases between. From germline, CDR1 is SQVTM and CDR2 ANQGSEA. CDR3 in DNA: TGCAGCGTTAGACAGGACACTAACTATGGCTACACCTTC. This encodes CSVRQDTNYGYTF.

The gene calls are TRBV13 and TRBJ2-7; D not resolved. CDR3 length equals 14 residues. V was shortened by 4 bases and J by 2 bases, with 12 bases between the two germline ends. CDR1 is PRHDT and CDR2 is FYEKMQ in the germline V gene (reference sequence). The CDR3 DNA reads TGTGCCAGCAGCTCCGGCGCGGTTACCTACGAGCAGTACTTC. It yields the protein CASSSGAVTYEQYF.

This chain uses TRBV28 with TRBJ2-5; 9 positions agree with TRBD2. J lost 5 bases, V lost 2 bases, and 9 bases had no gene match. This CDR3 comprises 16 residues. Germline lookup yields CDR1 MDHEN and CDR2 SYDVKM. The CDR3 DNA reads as TGTGCCAGCAGTTTAAACAGCGGGGGGCGGTCGGAGACCCAGTACTTC. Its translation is CASSLNSGGRSETQYF. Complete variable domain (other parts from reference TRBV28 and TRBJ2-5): DVKVTQSSRYLVKRTGEKVFLECVQDMDHENMFWYRQDPGLGLRLIYFSYDVKMKEKGDIPEGYSVSREKKERFSLILESASTNQTSMYLCASSLNSGGRSETQYFGPGTRLLVL.

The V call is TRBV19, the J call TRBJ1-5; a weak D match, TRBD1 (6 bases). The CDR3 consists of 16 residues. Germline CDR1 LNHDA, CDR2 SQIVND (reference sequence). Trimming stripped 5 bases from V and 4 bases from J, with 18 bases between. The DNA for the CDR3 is TGTGCCAGTAGTCGCCTCTGGGACACAGATAATCAGCCCCAGCATTTT. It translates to CASSRLWDTDNQPQHF.

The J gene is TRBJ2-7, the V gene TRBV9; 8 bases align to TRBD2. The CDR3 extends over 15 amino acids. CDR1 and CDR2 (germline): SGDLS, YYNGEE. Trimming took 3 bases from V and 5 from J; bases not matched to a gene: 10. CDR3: CASSARRGGRDEQYF. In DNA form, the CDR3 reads TGTGCCAGCAGCGCCCGTCGGGGGGGCCGCGACGAGCAGTACTTC. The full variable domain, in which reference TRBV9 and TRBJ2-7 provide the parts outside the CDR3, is DSGVTQTPKHLITATGQRVTLRCSPRSGDLSVYWYQQSLDQGLQFLIQYYNGEERAKGNILERFSAQQFPDLHSELNLSSLELGDSALYFCASSARRGGRDEQYFGPGTRLTVT.

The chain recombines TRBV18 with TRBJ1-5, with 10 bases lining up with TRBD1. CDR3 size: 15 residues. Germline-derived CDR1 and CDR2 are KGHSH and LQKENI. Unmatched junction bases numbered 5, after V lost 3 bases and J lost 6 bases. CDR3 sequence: CASSPGTGVVQPQHF. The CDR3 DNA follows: TGTGCCAGCTCACCTGGGACAGGGGTGGTTCAGCCCCAGCATTTT. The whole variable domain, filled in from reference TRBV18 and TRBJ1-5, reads NAGVMQNPRHLVRRRGQEARLRCSPMKGHSHVYWYRQLPEEGLKFMVYLQKENIIDESGMPKERFSAEFPKEGPSILRIQQVVRGDSAAYFCASSPGTGVVQPQHFGDGTRLSIL.

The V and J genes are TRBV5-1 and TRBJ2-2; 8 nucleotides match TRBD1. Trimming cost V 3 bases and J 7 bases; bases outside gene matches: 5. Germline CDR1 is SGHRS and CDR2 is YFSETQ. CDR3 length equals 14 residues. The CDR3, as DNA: TGCGCCAGCAGCTCCCGGACAGGGATCGGGGAGCTGTTTTTT. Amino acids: CASSSRTGIGELFF.

The CDR3 region has the DNA TGTGCCAGCAGCCTACAGACAGTTGGGGCCTACGAGCAGTACTTC. It yields the protein CASSLQTVGAYEQYF. The chain combines TRBV3-1 (or the pseudogene TRBV3-2) with TRBJ2-7; maybe TRBD1 (5 bases). The CDR3 sequence is 15 residues long. Trimming left V 4 bases short and J 2 bases short, with 15 bases between. CDR1 LGHDT and CDR2 YNNKEL come from the germline V gene (reference sequence).

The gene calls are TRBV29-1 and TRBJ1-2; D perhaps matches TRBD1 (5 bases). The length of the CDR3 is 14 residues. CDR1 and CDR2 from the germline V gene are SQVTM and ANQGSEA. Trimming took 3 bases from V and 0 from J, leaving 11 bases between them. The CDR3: CSVDRDRPNYGYTF. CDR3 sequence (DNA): TGCAGCGTTGATAGAGACAGACCTAACTATGGCTACACCTTC.

The chain's CDR3 is CASSLLSGGNGYTF. DNA for the CDR3: TGTGCCAGCAGTTTGTTATCAGGGGGCAATGGCTACACCTTC. V and J are TRBV28 and TRBJ1-2, with 8 bases fitting TRBD1. Germline V CDR1 and CDR2: MDHEN, SYDVKM. V shed 3 bases, J shed 6 bases, and the junction held 6 bases outside the gene matches. The CDR3 loop spans 14 amino acids.

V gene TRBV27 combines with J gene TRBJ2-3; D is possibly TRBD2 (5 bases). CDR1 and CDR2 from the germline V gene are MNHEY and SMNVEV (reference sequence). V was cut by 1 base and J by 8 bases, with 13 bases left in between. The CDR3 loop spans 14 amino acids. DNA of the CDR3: TGTGCCAGCAGTTTATTGGGGAGTTCTGGTACGCAGTATTTT. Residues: CASSLLGSSGTQYF.

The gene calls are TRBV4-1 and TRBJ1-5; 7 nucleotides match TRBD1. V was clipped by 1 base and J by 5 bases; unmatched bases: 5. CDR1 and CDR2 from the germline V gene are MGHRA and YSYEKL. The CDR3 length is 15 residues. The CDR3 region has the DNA TGCGCCAGCAGCCAAGGCGGGACAGTTTATCAGCCCCAGCATTTT. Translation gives CASSQGGTVYQPQHF.

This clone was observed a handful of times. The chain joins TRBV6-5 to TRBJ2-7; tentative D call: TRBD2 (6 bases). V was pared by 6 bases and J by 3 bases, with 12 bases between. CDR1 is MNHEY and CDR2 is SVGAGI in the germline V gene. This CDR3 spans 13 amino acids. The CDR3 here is CASRRGGGYEQYF. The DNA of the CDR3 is TGTGCCAGCAGAAGGGGAGGAGGCTACGAGCAGTACTTC.

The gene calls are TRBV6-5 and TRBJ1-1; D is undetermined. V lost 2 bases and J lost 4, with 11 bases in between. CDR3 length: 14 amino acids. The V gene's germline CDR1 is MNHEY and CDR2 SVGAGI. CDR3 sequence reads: CASSYHSRPTEAFF. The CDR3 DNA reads TGTGCCAGCAGTTACCACAGTCGGCCCACTGAAGCTTTCTTT.

In DNA form, the CDR3 reads TGTGCCAGCAGTTTAGGGGCAGGGTACACCGGGGAGCTGTTTTTT. This sequence encodes CASSLGAGYTGELFF. V usage is TRBV27 and J usage is TRBJ2-2; maybe TRBD1 (5 bases). Germline V gene lookup returns CDR1 MNHEY and CDR2 SMNVEV (reference sequence). The CDR3 is made up of 15 amino acids. V gave up 2 bases and J gave up 3 bases, with 10 bases separating them.

The CDR3 bases are TGTGCCAGCAGCCCCCAGTCCGCGAACACCGGGGAGCTGTTTTTT. This translates into CASSPQSANTGELFF. This rearrangement joins TRBV11-3 to TRBJ2-2; D is unresolved. This CDR3 is built from 15 residues. Trimming removed 5 bases at V and 0 bases at J, with 10 bases between. The germline V gene has CDR1 SGHNT and CDR2 YENEEA.

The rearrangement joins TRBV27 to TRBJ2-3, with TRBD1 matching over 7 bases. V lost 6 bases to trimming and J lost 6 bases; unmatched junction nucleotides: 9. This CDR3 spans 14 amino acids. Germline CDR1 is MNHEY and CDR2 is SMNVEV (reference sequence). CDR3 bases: TGTGCCAGCAGGCATACAGGGGTTCGCGATACGCAGTATTTT. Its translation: CASRHTGVRDTQYF.

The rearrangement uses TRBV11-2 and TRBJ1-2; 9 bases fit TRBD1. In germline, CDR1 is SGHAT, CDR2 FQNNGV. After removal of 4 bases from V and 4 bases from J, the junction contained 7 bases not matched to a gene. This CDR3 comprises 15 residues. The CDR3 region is CASSYYTGGVYGYTF. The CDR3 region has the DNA TGTGCCAGCAGCTATTATACAGGGGGCGTCTATGGCTACACCTTC.

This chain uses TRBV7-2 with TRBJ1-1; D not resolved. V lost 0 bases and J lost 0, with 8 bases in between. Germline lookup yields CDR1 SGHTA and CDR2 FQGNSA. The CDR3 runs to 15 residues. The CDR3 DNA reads TGTGCCAGCAGCTTAGCGGTTGGCATGAACACTGAAGCTTTCTTT. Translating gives CASSLAVGMNTEAFF.